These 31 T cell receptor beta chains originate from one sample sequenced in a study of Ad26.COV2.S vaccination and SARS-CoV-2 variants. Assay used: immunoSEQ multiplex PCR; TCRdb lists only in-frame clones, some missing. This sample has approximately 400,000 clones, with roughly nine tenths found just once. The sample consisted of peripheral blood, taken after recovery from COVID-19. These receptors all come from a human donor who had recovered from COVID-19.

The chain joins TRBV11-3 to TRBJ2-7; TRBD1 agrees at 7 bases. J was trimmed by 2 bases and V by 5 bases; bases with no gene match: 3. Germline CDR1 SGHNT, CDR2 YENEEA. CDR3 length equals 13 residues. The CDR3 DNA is TGTGCCAGCAGCACCGGGACAGCCTACGAGCAGTACTTC. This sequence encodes CASSTGTAYEQYF.

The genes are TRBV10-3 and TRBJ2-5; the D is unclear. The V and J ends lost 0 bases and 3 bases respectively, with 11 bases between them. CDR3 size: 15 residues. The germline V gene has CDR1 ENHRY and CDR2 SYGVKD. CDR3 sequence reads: CAISESSQLKETQYF. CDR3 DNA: TGTGCCATCAGTGAGTCTAGTCAGCTTAAAGAGACCCAGTACTTC.

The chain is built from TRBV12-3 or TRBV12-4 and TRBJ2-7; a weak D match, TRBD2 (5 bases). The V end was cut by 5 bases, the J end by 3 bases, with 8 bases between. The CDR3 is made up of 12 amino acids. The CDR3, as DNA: TGTGCCAGCAGTCCCGGGGTCTACGAGCAGTACTTC. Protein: CASSPGVYEQYF.

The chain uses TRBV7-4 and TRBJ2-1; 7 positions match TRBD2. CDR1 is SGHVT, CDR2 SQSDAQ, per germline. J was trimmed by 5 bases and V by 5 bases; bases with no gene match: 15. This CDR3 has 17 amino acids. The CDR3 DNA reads TGTGCCAGCAGCCCCCGGGAGTGGGGCGGGGGAAACAATGAGCAGTTCTTC. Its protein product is CASSPREWGGGNNEQFF.

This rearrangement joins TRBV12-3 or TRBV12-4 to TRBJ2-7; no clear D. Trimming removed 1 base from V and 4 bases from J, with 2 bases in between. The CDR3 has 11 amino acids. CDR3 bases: TGTGCCAGCAGTTTAGTTTACGAGCAGTACTTC. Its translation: CASSLVYEQYF.

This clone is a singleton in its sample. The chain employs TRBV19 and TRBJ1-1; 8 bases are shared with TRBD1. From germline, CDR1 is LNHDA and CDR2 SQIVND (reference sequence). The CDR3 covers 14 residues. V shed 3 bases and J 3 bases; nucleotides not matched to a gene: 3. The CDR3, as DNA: TGTGCCAGTAGTATCTCGGACAGGGACACTGAAGCTTTCTTT. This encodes CASSISDRDTEAFF. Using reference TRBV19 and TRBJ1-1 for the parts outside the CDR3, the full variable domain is DGGITQSPKYLFRKEGQNVTLSCEQNLNHDAMYWYRQDPGQGLRLIYYSQIVNDFQKGDIAEGYSVSREKKESFPLTVTSAQKNPTAFYLCASSISDRDTEAFFGQGTRLTVV.

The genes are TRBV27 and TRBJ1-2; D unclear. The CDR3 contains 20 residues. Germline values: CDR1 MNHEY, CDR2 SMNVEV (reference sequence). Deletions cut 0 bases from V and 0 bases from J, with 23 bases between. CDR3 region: CASSLSGLAAHFTPNYGYTF. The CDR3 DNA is TGTGCCAGCAGTTTATCGGGTCTGGCCGCTCATTTTACCCCTAACTATGGCTACACCTTC.

Written as DNA, the CDR3 is TGTGCCAGCGGCAGCGGAGGGCCCCTGGGGGATACGCAGTATTTT. It yields the protein CASGSGGPLGDTQYF. The chain recombines TRBV7-2 with TRBJ2-3, with D maybe TRBD2 (6 bases). The CDR3 runs to 15 residues. The germline gives CDR1 SGHTA, CDR2 FQGNSA. V was shortened by 8 bases and J by 6 bases, with 21 bases between the two germline ends.

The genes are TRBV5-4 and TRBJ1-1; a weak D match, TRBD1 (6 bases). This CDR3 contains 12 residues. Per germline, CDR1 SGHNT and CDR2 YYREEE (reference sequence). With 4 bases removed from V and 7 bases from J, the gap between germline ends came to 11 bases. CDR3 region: CASSPGQSEAFF. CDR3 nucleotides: TGTGCCAGCAGCCCTGGACAGAGTGAAGCTTTCTTT.

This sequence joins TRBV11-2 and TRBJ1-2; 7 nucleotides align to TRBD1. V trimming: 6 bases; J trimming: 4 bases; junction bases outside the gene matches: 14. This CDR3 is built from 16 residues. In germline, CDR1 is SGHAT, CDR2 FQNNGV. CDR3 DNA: TGTGCCAGCAGGGCCCGCGGACAGGTTAAGTCCTATGGCTACACCTTC. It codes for CASRARGQVKSYGYTF.

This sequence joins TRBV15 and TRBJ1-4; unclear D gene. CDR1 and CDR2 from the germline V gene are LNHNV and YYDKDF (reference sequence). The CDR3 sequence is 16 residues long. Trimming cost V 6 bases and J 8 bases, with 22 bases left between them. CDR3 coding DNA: TGTGCCACCAGGCCAAACAGAAGGGTTGGCGGGGAAAAACTGTTTTTT. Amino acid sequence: CATRPNRRVGGEKLFF.

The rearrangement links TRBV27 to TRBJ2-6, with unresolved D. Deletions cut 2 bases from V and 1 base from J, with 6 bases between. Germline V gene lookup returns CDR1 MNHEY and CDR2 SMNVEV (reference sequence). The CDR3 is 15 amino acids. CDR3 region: CASSLIRSGANVLTF. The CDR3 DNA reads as TGTGCCAGCAGTTTAATAAGATCTGGGGCCAACGTCCTGACTTTC.

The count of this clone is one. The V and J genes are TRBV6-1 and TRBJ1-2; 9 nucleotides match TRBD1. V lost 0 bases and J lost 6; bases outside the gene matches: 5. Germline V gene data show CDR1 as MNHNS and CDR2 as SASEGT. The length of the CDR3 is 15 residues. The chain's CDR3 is CASSEAGQGRDGYTF. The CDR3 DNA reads TGTGCCAGCAGTGAAGCGGGACAGGGTCGCGATGGCTACACCTTC.

The CDR3 sequence: CASSFGRDYQYEQYF. CDR3 DNA: TGTGCCAGCAGCTTTGGCCGGGACTACCAATACGAGCAGTACTTC. The rearrangement links TRBV7-9 to TRBJ2-7; 7 bases are a match to TRBD2. V dropped 3 bases and J dropped 4; count of bases not matched to a gene: 9. Germline loops: CDR1 SEHNR, CDR2 FQNEAQ (reference sequence). CDR3 size: 15 residues.

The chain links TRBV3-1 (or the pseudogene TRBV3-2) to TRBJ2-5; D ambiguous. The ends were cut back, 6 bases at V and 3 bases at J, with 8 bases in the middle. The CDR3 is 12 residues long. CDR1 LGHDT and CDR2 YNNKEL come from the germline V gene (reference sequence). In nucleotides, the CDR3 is TGTGCCAGCAGGTCGCCCAAAGAGACCCAGTACTTC. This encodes CASRSPKETQYF.

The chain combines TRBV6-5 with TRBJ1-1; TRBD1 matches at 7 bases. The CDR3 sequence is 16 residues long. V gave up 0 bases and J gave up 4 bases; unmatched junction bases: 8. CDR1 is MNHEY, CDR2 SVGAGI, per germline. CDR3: CASSYSGTALGTEAFF. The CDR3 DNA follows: TGTGCCAGCAGTTACTCAGGGACAGCCTTGGGCACTGAAGCTTTCTTT.

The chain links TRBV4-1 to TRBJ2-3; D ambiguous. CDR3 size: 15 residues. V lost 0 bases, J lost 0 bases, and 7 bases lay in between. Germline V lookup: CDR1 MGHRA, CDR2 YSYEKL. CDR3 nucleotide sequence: TGCGCCAGCAGCCAAGAGCTGTTCAGCACAGATACGCAGTATTTT. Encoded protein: CASSQELFSTDTQYF.

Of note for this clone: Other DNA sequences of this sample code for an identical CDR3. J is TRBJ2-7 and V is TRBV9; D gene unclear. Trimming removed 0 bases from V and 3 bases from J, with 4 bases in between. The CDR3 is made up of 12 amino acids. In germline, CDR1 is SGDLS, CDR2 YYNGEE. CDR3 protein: CASSVDGYEQYF. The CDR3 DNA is TGTGCCAGCAGCGTAGACGGCTACGAGCAGTACTTC.

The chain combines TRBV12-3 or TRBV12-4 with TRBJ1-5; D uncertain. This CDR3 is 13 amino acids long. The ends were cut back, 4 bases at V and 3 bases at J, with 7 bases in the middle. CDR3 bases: TGTGCCAGCAGTTCTAGGAACAATCAGCCCCAGCATTTT. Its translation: CASSSRNNQPQHF.

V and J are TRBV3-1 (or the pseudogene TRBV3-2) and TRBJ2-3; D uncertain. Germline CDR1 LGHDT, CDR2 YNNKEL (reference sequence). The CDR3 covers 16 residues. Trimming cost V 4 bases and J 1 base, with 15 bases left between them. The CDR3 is CASSRPDDTRTDTQYF. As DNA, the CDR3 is TGTGCCAGCAGCCGGCCAGACGACACCCGCACAGATACGCAGTATTTT.

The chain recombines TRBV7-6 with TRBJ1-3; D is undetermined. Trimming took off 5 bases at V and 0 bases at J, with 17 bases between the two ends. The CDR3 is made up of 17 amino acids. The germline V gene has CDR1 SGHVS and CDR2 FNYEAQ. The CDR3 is CASSIGPPAHSGNTIYF. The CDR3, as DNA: TGTGCCAGCAGCATCGGACCCCCGGCACACTCTGGAAACACCATATATTTT.

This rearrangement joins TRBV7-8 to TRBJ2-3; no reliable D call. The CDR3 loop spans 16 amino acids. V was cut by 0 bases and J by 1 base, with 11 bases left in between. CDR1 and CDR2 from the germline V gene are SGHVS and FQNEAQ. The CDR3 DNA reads TGTGCCAGCAGCTTAGCCCTAGGGTATGGCACAGATACGCAGTATTTT. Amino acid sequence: CASSLALGYGTDTQYF.

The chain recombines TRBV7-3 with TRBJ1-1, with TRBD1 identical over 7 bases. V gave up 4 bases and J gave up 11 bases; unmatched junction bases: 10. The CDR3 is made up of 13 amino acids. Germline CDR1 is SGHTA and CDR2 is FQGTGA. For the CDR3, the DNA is TGTGCCAGCAGCTCTCGACAGGGAAGTGTCGCTTTCTTT. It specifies CASSSRQGSVAFF.

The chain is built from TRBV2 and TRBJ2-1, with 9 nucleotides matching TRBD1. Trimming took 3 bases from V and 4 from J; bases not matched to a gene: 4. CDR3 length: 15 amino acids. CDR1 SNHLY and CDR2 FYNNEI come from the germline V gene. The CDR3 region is CASSEGQGLYNEQFF. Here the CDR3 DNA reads TGTGCCAGCAGTGAGGGACAGGGACTTTACAATGAGCAGTTCTTC.

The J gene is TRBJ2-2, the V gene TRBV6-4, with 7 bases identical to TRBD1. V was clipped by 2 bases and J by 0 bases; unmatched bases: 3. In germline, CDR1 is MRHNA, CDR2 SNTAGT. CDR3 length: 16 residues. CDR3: CASSDTGTANTGELFF. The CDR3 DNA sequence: TGTGCCAGCAGTGACACCGGGACAGCGAACACCGGGGAGCTGTTTTTT.

The DNA of the CDR3 is TGTGCCAGCAGTGAGCACATCCAGCCCCAGCATTTT. Residues: CASSEHIQPQHF. The rearrangement uses TRBV6-2 or TRBV6-3 and TRBJ1-5; D is unresolved. CDR1 is MNHEY and CDR2 is SVGEGT in the germline V gene. Trimming took 5 bases from V and 7 from J, leaving 9 bases between them. The CDR3 length is 12 residues.

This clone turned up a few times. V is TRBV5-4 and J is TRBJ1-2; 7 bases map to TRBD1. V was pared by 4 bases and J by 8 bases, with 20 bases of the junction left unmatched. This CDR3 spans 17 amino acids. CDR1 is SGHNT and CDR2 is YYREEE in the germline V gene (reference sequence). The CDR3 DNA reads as TGTGCCAGCAGCCCCGACGGGACAGCTCTCCGGGGTGGCGGCTACACCTTC. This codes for CASSPDGTALRGGGYTF.

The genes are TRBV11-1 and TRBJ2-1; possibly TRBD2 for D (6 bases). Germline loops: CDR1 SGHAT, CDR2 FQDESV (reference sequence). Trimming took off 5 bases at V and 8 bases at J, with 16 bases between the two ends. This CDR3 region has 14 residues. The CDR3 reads CASSLRDGGDEQFF. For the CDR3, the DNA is TGTGCCAGCAGCCTCCGGGACGGCGGGGATGAGCAGTTCTTC.

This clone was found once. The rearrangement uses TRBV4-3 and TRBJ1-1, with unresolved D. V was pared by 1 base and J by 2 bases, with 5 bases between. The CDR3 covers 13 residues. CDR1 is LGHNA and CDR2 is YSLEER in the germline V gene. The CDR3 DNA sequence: TGCGCCAGCAGCCAAGTCAGCAACACTGAAGCTTTCTTT. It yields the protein CASSQVSNTEAFF.

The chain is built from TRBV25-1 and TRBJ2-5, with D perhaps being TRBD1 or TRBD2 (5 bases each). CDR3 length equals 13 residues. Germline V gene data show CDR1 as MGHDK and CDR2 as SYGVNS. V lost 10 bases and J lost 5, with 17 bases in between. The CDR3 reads CATRDGARETQYF. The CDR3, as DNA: TGTGCCACCCGGGATGGGGCTAGGGAGACCCAGTACTTC.

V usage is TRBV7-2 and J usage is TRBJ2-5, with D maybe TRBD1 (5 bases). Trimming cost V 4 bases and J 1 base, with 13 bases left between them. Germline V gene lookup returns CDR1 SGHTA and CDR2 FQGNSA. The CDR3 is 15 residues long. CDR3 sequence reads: CASSSGSGFQETQYF. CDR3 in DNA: TGTGCCAGCAGCTCTGGGTCAGGGTTCCAAGAGACCCAGTACTTC.